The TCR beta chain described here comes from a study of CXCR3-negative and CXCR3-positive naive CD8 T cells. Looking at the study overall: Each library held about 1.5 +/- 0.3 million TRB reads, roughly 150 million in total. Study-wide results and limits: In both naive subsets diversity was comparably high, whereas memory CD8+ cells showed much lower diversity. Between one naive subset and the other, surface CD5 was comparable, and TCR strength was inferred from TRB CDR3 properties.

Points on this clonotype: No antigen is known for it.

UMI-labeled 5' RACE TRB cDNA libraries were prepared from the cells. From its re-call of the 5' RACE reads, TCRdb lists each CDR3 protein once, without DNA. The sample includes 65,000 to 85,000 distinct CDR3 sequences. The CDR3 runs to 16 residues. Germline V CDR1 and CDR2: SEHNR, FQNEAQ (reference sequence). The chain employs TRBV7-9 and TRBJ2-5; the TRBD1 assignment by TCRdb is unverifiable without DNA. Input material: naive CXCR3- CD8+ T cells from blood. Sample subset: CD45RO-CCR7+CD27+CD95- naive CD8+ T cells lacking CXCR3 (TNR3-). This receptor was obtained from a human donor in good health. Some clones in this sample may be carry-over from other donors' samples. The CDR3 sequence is CASSTGTGEDQETQYF.